The clone carrying this T cell receptor (beta chain) occurred once. Germline CDR1 MNHEY, CDR2 SVGAGI. The CDR3 is made up of 16 amino acids. The junction had 7 bases not matched to a gene; V was cut back by 2 bases and J by 5 bases. How the authors handled the data: How many nucleated cells were present was estimated from reference gene primer amplification. This table comes from immunoSEQ multiplex PCR, and its TCRdb copy is limited to in-frame clones, with some not included. Clone size and the V and J calls come from that table; the DNA yielded D and trimming. The table has roughly 40,000 clones, 70% to 90% seen once; the top ten hold over 9%. The sample is drawn from a study of blood T cell repertoires in COVID-19. Study as a whole: Spain, Italy and the United States supplied samples that represented acute and convalescent COVID-19. T cells, B-cell-depleted T cells, or PBMCs supplied cDNA or gDNA.

The chain links TRBV6-5 to TRBJ2-7; 12 bases match TRBD2. This sequence was found in a human donor in a cohort sampled during active COVID-19. The sequencing sample was made of peripheral blood. This CDR3 is CASSYASSGGAHEQYF. CDR3 coding DNA: TGTGCCAGCAGTTACGCATCTAGCGGGGGGGCCCACGAGCAGTACTTC.